The rows below give T cell receptor beta chains drawn from one sample of a study of cytomegalovirus exposure and HLA in healthy donors. Data came from immunoSEQ multiplex PCR; TCRdb stores just in-frame clones and leaves some out. The sample contains some 170,000 clones, just under 90% of which appear only once. Sequenced: PBMCs. The receptors shown here come from a young woman in good health and CMV-seropositive. Both conserved end residues are part of each CDR3. The D gene is left open where the match is weak. Expanded clones are given a class, and other clones once, few, many or no size at all.

TGTGCCAGCAGCTTACGGCAGGACTATGGCTACACCTTC	CASSLRQDYGYTF	.	TRBV7-2	TRBJ1-2	few
TGTGCCTGGATGGGAGGGGGGCCTTCCTATGGCTACACCTTC	CAWMGGGPSYGYTF	.	TRBV30	TRBJ1-2	.
TGCGCCAGCAACCTATATCTAGCGGGAGACTACAATGAGCAGTTCTTC	CASNLYLAGDYNEQFF	TRBD2	TRBV4-1	TRBJ2-1	.
TGTGCCACCAGGACACCTAGCGGGAGGGTTAGAGATACGCAGTATTTT	CATRTPSGRVRDTQYF	TRBD2	TRBV15	TRBJ2-3	.
TGTGCCAGCAGGTTGGTAAGGGGCGAGCAGTTCTTC	CASRLVRGEQFF	.	TRBV7-9	TRBJ2-1	.
TGTGCCAGCAGCTACCAAGCTGGAAGGGGAGAGACCCAGTACTTC	CASSYQAGRGETQYF	.	TRBV5-5	TRBJ2-5	.
TGTGCCAGCTCACCACCCTCAGGGGGCCGCGCAGAGACCCAGTACTTC	CASSPPSGGRAETQYF	TRBD1	TRBV18	TRBJ2-5	.
TGTGCCAGCAGCCGGGACAAAAGATTTCACGAGCAGTACTTC	CASSRDKRFHEQYF	.	TRBV5-8	TRBJ2-7	.
TGCGCCAGCAGCCATCGAGCCCCGGGGTTTACGAATGAAAAACTGTTTTTT	CASSHRAPGFTNEKLFF	.	TRBV4-1	TRBJ1-4	.
TGTGCCTGGATGGGACAGGGAGGTCAGCCCCAGCATTTT	CAWMGQGGQPQHF	TRBD1	TRBV30	TRBJ1-5	.
TGTGCCAGCAGTTCGAGGACAGGGACCTACGAGCAGTACTTC	CASSSRTGTYEQYF	TRBD1	TRBV28	TRBJ2-7	.
TGTGCCAGCAGCTTAGATTCTACTCGGGGGACTGAAGCTTTCTTT	CASSLDSTRGTEAFF	.	TRBV7-2	TRBJ1-1	once
TGTGCCAGCAGCTCCCGACTAGCGGGAGGCGTTGATACGCAGTATTTT	CASSSRLAGGVDTQYF	TRBD2	TRBV9	TRBJ2-3	.
TGTGCCAGCAGTGCTGACAGGTACACTGAAGCTTTCTTT	CASSADRYTEAFF	.	TRBV25-1	TRBJ1-1	.
TGTGCCAGTAGTCCCTGGGACAGGGTAAACACTGAAGCTTTCTTT	CASSPWDRVNTEAFF	TRBD1	TRBV19	TRBJ1-1	few
TGTGCCAGCAGCCCTCGACTAGCCGAATCCTACAATGAGCAGTTCTTC	CASSPRLAESYNEQFF	TRBD2	TRBV9	TRBJ2-1	.
TGTGCCAGCACCCAAACTAGCGGGACTTACGAGCAGTACTTC	CASTQTSGTYEQYF	TRBD2	TRBV6-5	TRBJ2-7	.
TGTGCCAGCAGGGTCTTCGGGACTAGTATATACAATGAGCAGTTCTTC	CASRVFGTSIYNEQFF	TRBD2	TRBV28	TRBJ2-1	.
TGTGCCAGCAGACAGGGGACAGGGGCCTACGAGCAGTACTTC	CASRQGTGAYEQYF	TRBD1	TRBV28	TRBJ2-7	.
TGTGCCAGCAGTATGGCCAGCTATGGCTACACCTTC	CASSMASYGYTF	.	TRBV6-1	TRBJ1-2	.
TGCGCCAGCAGCCAAGACTTGAGTACCAATAGCAATCAGCCCCAGCATTTT	CASSQDLSTNSNQPQHF	.	TRBV4-3	TRBJ1-5	few
TGTGCCAGCAGCTCGGGACAGGGATCGACCGGGGAGCTGTTTTTT	CASSSGQGSTGELFF	TRBD1	TRBV7-3	TRBJ2-2	.
TGTGCCAGCAGCACCCTAGCGGGGGCCTCCTACGAGCAGTACTTC	CASSTLAGASYEQYF	TRBD2	TRBV9	TRBJ2-7	.
TGTGCCATCAGTGAGCGGCTAGCGGGAGGGCCGGCAGAGACCCAGTACTTC	CAISERLAGGPAETQYF	TRBD2	TRBV10-3	TRBJ2-5	.
TGTGCCTGCGGGATCGGGGAGCTGTTTTTT	CACGIGELFF	.	TRBV28	TRBJ2-2	.
TGTGCCAGCAGGACCGATGGGCTGCGGGGGTACGAGCAGTACTTC	CASRTDGLRGYEQYF	TRBD2	TRBV6-5	TRBJ2-7	.
TGTGCCAGCAGCCGACGGTTCAGGCGGGACACCGGGGAGCTGTTTTTT	CASSRRFRRDTGELFF	.	TRBV11-3	TRBJ2-2	.
TGCGCCAGCAGCCCTGGACAGCAGACGGATGGCTACACCTTC	CASSPGQQTDGYTF	.	TRBV5-1	TRBJ1-2	.
TGTGCCAGCAGCTCCTACCGGGACAAATATCAGCCCCAGCATTTT	CASSSYRDKYQPQHF	.	TRBV7-6	TRBJ1-5	.
TGTGCCAGCAGTCGAGCGGGAGAATCAGCTGAGCAGTTCTTC	CASSRAGESAEQFF	TRBD2	TRBV6-1	TRBJ2-1	.
TGTGCCAGCTTACCCTCAACGGGGAGGACTGAAGCTTTCTTT	CASLPSTGRTEAFF	.	TRBV6-5	TRBJ1-1	.
TGTGCCATTTCGGGTCCCGGCTATGGCTACACCTTC	CAISGPGYGYTF	.	TRBV28	TRBJ1-2	.
TGTGCCACCAGGGGGGAGGGGGGCCCGAAGGGGAATGAGCAGTTCTTC	CATRGEGGPKGNEQFF	.	TRBV15	TRBJ2-1	.
TGTGCCACCAGCAGAGAGACTAGCTACGAGCAGTACTTC	CATSRETSYEQYF	.	TRBV15	TRBJ2-7	.
TGTGCCAGCAGCCCCGGGACTTCAAGATACGAGCAGTACTTC	CASSPGTSRYEQYF	.	TRBV4-2	TRBJ2-7	few
TGTGCCAGCAGCCCGGGACAATACACCGGGGAGCTGTTTTTT	CASSPGQYTGELFF	.	TRBV28	TRBJ2-2	.
TGCGCCAGCAGCAACCCGGGACAGTCAGTTTACAATGAGCAGTTCTTC	CASSNPGQSVYNEQFF	TRBD1	TRBV5-1	TRBJ2-1	.
TGTGCCAGCAGTGAGATGACAGGGGAACAAGAGACCCAGTACTTC	CASSEMTGEQETQYF	TRBD1	TRBV25-1	TRBJ2-5	.
TGCACCCCGGATAGGGGTATGAACACTGAAGCTTTCTTT	CTPDRGMNTEAFF	.	TRBV29-1	TRBJ1-1	.
TGTGCCAGCGTCTTAGGGGACAGCACTGAAGCTTTCTTT	CASVLGDSTEAFF	TRBD1	TRBV11-3	TRBJ1-1	.
TGTGCCAGCAGCCCACGTAGAGATACGCAGTATTTT	CASSPRRDTQYF	.	TRBV9	TRBJ2-3	once
TGCAGCGTTGAGGGCGGGGTCCCCTACAATGAGCAGTTCTTC	CSVEGGVPYNEQFF	.	TRBV29-1	TRBJ2-1	.
TGTGCCAGCACCCCCGGACGGAGACTAGCGGGAGACTGGGAGCAGTACTTC	CASTPGRRLAGDWEQYF	.	TRBV21-1	TRBJ2-7	few
TGTGCCAGTAGTACCCAACAGGGCGCCTACGAGCAGTACTTC	CASSTQQGAYEQYF	.	TRBV19	TRBJ2-7	.
TGTGCCAGCAGTTTTGGCGGGAGGAGAGATACGCAGTATTTT	CASSFGGRRDTQYF	TRBD2	TRBV28	TRBJ2-3	.
TGTGCCAGCAGTCTAGGGGAGGGTAATGAAAAACTGTTTTTT	CASSLGEGNEKLFF	.	TRBV7-6	TRBJ1-4	.
TGTGCCAGCACGATACACACAGGGCTGGATGAGCAGTTCTTC	CASTIHTGLDEQFF	.	TRBV28	TRBJ2-1	.
TGTGCCAGTAGTATCCTACCACCGGGACTGGGATCCAATGAGCAGTTCTTC	CASSILPPGLGSNEQFF	.	TRBV19	TRBJ2-1	.
TGTGCCAGCAGCTTGGAAGTCCTAGGCTGGAACACTGAAGCTTTCTTT	CASSLEVLGWNTEAFF	.	TRBV5-4	TRBJ1-1	.
TGTGCCAGCTCACCGAAGTTGGCAGTCAATGAGCAGTTCTTC	CASSPKLAVNEQFF	.	TRBV18	TRBJ2-1	.
TGTGCCAGCCAGAGGGACACAGTACTTTCCGAGCAGTACTTC	CASQRDTVLSEQYF	.	TRBV2	TRBJ2-7	.